A single sample gave rise to the 15 T cell receptor beta chains below, sequenced in a study of T-cell reconstitution after alpha-beta-depleted transplantation in children. Unique molecular identifiers were incorporated during preparation of the TCRbeta library. TCRdb ran MiXCR on the PCR reads and lists one entry per CDR3 protein. The table lists a few hundred thousand distinct CDR3 sequences, approximately 12% of them singletons. Sequencing used PBMCs, mostly from graft donor cells, obtained 360 days after TCRalphabeta/CD19-depleted stem cell transplant. Source of these receptors: a male patient younger than 18 who had a stem cell transplant for acute myeloid leukemia, so the T cells may come from the graft donor.

This clonotype showed up many times. The V call is TRBV2, the J call TRBJ2-1; 15 bases are shared with TRBD2. Germline-derived CDR1 and CDR2 are SNHLY and FYNNEI. The CDR3 spans 14 residues. V trimming: 11 bases; J trimming: 7 bases; junction bases outside the gene matches: 6. The CDR3 region is CARRTSGRENEQFF. The CDR3 coding sequence is TGTGCCCGTCGGACTAGCGGGAGGGAGAATGAGCAGTTCTTC.

This clonotype occurred many times. The rearrangement links TRBV28 to TRBJ2-7; 12 bases are a match to TRBD2. This CDR3 has 13 residues. Germline assignment: CDR1 MDHEN and CDR2 SYDVKM. V lost 8 bases to trimming and J lost 6 bases; unmatched junction nucleotides: 5. The CDR3 DNA is TGTGCCAGCCGGACTAGCGGGACCCCCGAGCAGTACTTC. Residues: CASRTSGTPEQYF.

The chain is built from TRBV4-3 and TRBJ2-5; tentatively, D is TRBD1 or TRBD2 (5 bases each). This CDR3 has 14 amino acids. Germline loops: CDR1 LGHNA, CDR2 YSLEER. Between the trimmed V and J ends, which lost 1 base and 5 bases, there was a span of 11 bases. As DNA, the CDR3 is TGCGCCAGCAGCCAAGGGGAGAAGGGGGAGACCCAGTACTTC. Its translation is CASSQGEKGETQYF.

This clonotype was seen only a few times. The V and J genes are TRBV24-1 and TRBJ2-1; D is tentatively TRBD1 or TRBD2 (5 bases each). The CDR3 contains 17 residues. V lost 4 bases and J lost 6, with 21 bases in between. Germline V CDR1 and CDR2: KGHDR, SFDVKD. For the CDR3, the DNA is TGTGCCACCAGTGAGGTCGGGGCCGCCTCGGAAGGCAATGAGCAGTTCTTC. Its translation is CATSEVGAASEGNEQFF.

This clonotype was found many times. The chain couples TRBV28 to TRBJ2-1; 10 positions match TRBD2. This CDR3 comprises 15 residues. Germline CDR1 reads MDHEN; CDR2 reads SYDVKM. The V segment lost 3 bases and the J segment 4 bases; nucleotides outside the gene matches: 3. The CDR3 is CASSLLLAGYNEQFF. CDR3 nucleotides: TGTGCCAGCAGTTTGTTACTAGCGGGGTACAATGAGCAGTTCTTC. The whole variable domain, filled in from reference TRBV28 and TRBJ2-1, reads DVKVTQSSRYLVKRTGEKVFLECVQDMDHENMFWYRQDPGLGLRLIYFSYDVKMKEKGDIPEGYSVSREKKERFSLILESASTNQTSMYLCASSLLLAGYNEQFFGPGTRLTVL.

The table lists this clonotype with a few counts. This chain uses TRBV7-3 with TRBJ2-1; either TRBD1 or TRBD2 may supply D (6 bases each). Trimming cost V 4 bases and J 0 bases, with 13 bases left between them. CDR3 length equals 16 residues. CDR1 is SGHTA, CDR2 FQGTGA, per germline. DNA of the CDR3: TGTGCCAGCAGCTCGAGGGGGACTCGCTCCTACAATGAGCAGTTCTTC. The encoded protein is CASSSRGTRSYNEQFF.

This clonotype was seen ten or more times. This chain connects TRBV28 to TRBJ2-7; possible D gene TRBD2, 5 bases. V was shortened by 3 bases and J by 3 bases, with 15 bases between the two germline ends. This CDR3 region has 15 residues. Per germline, CDR1 MDHEN and CDR2 SYDVKM. CDR3 sequence: CASSFGGRNLYEQYF. Written as DNA, the CDR3 is TGTGCCAGCAGTTTTGGAGGACGGAACCTCTACGAGCAGTACTTC.

V is TRBV29-1 and J is TRBJ1-2; D is perhaps TRBD1 (6 bases). Germline V gives CDR1 SQVTM, CDR2 ANQGSEA. V was cut by 8 bases and J by 5 bases, with 9 bases left in between. The CDR3 has 10 residues. The CDR3 DNA sequence: TGCAGCACGCAGGGGTATGGCTACACCTTC. Translated, it gives CSTQGYGYTF.

The sample holds a few counts of this clonotype. The chain recombines TRBV7-6 with TRBJ2-7; D gene uncertain. Looked up from germline, CDR1 is SGHVS and CDR2 is FNYEAQ. Between the trimmed V and J ends, which lost 8 bases and 2 bases, there was a span of 19 bases. There are 15 residues in the CDR3. The CDR3 bases are TGTGCCAGCTCCGACCGGGTGGATGGAACCTACGAGCAGTACTTC. This translates into CASSDRVDGTYEQYF. Full variable domain (rest looked up from reference TRBV7-6 and TRBJ2-7): GAGVSQSPRYKVTKRGQDVALRCDPISGHVSLYWYRQALGQGPEFLTYFNYEAQQDKSGLPNDRFSAERPEGSISTLTIQRTEQRDSAMYRCASSDRVDGTYEQYFGPGTRLTVT.

This clonotype has ten or more counts. V is TRBV28 and J is TRBJ1-5; D is uncertain. Trimming stripped 3 bases from V and 4 bases from J, with 19 bases between. The CDR3 covers 17 residues. The germline V gene has CDR1 MDHEN and CDR2 SYDVKM. CDR3 sequence (DNA): TGTGCCAGCAGTTTGGGTAGCGTAGGCGGGCTGAATCAGCCCCAGCATTTT. Amino acid sequence: CASSLGSVGGLNQPQHF.

The chain joins TRBV12-3 or TRBV12-4 to TRBJ2-7; TRBD1 matches at 8 bases. The CDR3 totals 17 residues. J was trimmed by 2 bases and V by 3 bases; bases with no gene match: 12. Written as DNA, the CDR3 is TGTGCCAGCAGTTTCCGGAACAACAGGGGGGTTCCCTACGAGCAGTACTTC. Encoded protein: CASSFRNNRGVPYEQYF.

There are a few counts of this clonotype. The gene calls are TRBV4-3 and TRBJ2-5; no firm D call. Germline CDR1 and CDR2: LGHNA and YSLEER. V was pared by 0 bases and J by 0 bases, with 5 bases between. The CDR3 has 14 residues. CDR3: CASSQEAYQETQYF. CDR3 in DNA: TGCGCCAGCAGCCAAGAAGCCTACCAAGAGACCCAGTACTTC.

This clonotype has a handful of counts. The chain couples TRBV9 to TRBJ2-5; D is ambiguous. V was shortened by 4 bases and J by 1 base, with 8 bases between the two germline ends. Germline CDR1 reads SGDLS; CDR2 reads YYNGEE. The CDR3 runs to 13 residues. In DNA, the CDR3 is TGTGCCAGCAGCCCCCATGGCCAAGAGACCCAGTACTTC. It yields the protein CASSPHGQETQYF.

There are a few counts of this clonotype. The chain joins TRBV20-1 to TRBJ2-4; TRBD2 agrees at 12 bases. V shed 0 bases and J 4 bases; nucleotides not matched to a gene: 7. This CDR3 spans 17 amino acids. The V gene's germline CDR1 is DFQATT and CDR2 SNEGSKA (reference sequence). The CDR3 DNA reads TGCAGTGCTAGAGACTTAAGGACTAGCGGGGATAAAAACATTCAGTACTTC. This gives the protein CSARDLRTSGDKNIQYF.

This clonotype was observed at least ten times. This chain connects TRBV12-3 or TRBV12-4 to TRBJ2-7, with 7 bases lining up with TRBD1. This CDR3 is built from 14 residues. J was trimmed by 2 bases and V by 7 bases; bases with no gene match: 8. CDR3 coding DNA: TGTGCCAGCACACAGGGGCGTTATACCTACGAGCAGTACTTC. Protein product: CASTQGRYTYEQYF.